This TCR beta chain appears in the sequencing data of a study of blood T cell repertoires in COVID-19. For the study at large: Samples of COVID-19 (acute and convalescent) were obtained from the United States, Italy and Spain. In each case, the material was cDNA or gDNA derived from T cells, B-cell-depleted T cells, or PBMCs.

As originally analysed: Quantification of nucleated cells was approximated via reference gene primer amplification. Only in-frame clones appear in the TCRdb table, and some are missing; sequencing was by immunoSEQ multiplex PCR. The V and J calls and clone size come from that table; D and trimming were worked out from the DNA. The sample includes 100,000 to 150,000 clones, around 85% of them seen just once. Germline V gives CDR1 SGHNT, CDR2 YENEEA. Trimming removed 2 bases at V and 4 bases at J, with 12 bases between. The CDR3 sequence is 15 residues long. Seattle patients were enrolled during active infection and followed longitudinally.

This chain uses TRBV11-3 with TRBJ2-1; no reliable D call. The origin of this receptor is a man aged 30-40 years with COVID-19, enrolled during active disease. The sequencing sample was made of peripheral blood. CDR3 in DNA: TGTGCCAGCAGCTTAAACCCTCAGGTATACAATGAGCAGTTCTTC. It translates to CASSLNPQVYNEQFF.